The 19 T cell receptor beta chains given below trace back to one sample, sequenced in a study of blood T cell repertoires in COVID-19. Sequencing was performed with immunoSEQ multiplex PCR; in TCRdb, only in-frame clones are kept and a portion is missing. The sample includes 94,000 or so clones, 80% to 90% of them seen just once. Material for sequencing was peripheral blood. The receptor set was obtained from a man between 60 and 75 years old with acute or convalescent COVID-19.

CDR3 residues: CASNPQGVVSEAFF. The CDR3 DNA sequence: TGTGCCAGCAATCCACAGGGGGTAGTATCTGAAGCTTTCTTT. The chain recombines TRBV7-2 with TRBJ1-1; 8 nucleotides agree with TRBD1. Germline values: CDR1 SGHTA, CDR2 FQGNSA. The length of the CDR3 is 14 residues. V trimming: 7 bases; J trimming: 6 bases; junction bases outside the gene matches: 10.

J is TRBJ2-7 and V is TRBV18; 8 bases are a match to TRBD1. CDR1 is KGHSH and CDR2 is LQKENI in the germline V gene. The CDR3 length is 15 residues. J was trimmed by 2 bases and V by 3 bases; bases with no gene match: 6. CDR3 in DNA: TGTGCCAGCTCACCCATAGGGACAGGACCCTACGAGCAGTACGTC. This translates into CASSPIGTGPYEQYV.

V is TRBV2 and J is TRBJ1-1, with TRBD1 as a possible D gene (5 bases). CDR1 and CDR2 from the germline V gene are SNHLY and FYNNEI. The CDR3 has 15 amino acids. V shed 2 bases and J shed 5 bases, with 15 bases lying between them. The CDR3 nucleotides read TGTGCCAGCAGTGAAAGCAGGTTGGGGGGGACTGAAGCTTTCTTT. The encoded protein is CASSESRLGGTEAFF.

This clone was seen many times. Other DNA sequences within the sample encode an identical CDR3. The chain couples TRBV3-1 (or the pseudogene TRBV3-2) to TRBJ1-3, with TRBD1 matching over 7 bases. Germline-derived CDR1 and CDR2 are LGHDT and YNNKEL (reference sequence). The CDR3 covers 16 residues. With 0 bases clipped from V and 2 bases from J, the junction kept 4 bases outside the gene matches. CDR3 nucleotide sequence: TGTGCCAGCAGCCAAGATTTAACAGGGGCTGGAAACACCATATATTTT. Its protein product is CASSQDLTGAGNTIYF.

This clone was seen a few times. CDR3 residues: CASRRDSSMNTEAFF. CDR3 DNA sequence: TGCGCCAGCCGGAGGGACAGCTCCATGAACACTGAAGCTTTCTTT. J is TRBJ1-1 and V is TRBV5-1; the match to TRBD1 covers 7 bases. Germline CDR1 reads SGHRS; CDR2 reads YFSETQ. The CDR3 totals 15 residues. Germline trimming cut 7 bases from V and 0 bases from J; bases unmatched to any gene: 9. Full variable domain (missing parts from reference TRBV5-1 and TRBJ1-1): KAGVTQTPRYLIKTRGQQVTLSCSPISGHRSVSWYQQTPGQGLQFLFEYFSETQRNKGNFPGRFSGRQFSNSRSEMNVSTLELGDSALYLCASRRDSSMNTEAFFGQGTRLTVV.

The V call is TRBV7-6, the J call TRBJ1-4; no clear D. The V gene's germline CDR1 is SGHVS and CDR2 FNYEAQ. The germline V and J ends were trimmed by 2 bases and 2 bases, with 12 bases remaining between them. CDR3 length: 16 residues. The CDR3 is CASSLSGRGTNEKLFF. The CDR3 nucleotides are TGTGCCAGCAGCTTAAGTGGGCGCGGGACTAATGAAAAACTGTTTTTT.

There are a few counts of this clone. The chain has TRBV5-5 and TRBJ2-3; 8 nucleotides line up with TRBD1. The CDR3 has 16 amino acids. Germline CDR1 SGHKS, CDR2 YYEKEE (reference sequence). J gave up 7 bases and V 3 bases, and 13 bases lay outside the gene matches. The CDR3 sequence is CASSSGTGSFSHTQYF. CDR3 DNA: TGTGCCAGCAGCTCTGGGACAGGCAGCTTTAGTCATACGCAGTATTTT.

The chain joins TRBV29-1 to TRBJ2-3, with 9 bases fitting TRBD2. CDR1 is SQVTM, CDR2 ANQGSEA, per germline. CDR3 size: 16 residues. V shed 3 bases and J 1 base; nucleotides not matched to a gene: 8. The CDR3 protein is CSVDWASGDRTDTQYF. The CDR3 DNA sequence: TGCAGCGTTGATTGGGCTAGCGGGGATCGCACAGATACGCAGTATTTT.

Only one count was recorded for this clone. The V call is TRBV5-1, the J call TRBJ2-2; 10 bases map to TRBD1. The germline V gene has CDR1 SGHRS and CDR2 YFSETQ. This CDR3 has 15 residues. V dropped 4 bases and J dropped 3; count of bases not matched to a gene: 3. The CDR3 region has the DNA TGCGCCAGCAGCCTGGGACAGGGGTACACCGGGGAGCTGTTTTTT. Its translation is CASSLGQGYTGELFF.

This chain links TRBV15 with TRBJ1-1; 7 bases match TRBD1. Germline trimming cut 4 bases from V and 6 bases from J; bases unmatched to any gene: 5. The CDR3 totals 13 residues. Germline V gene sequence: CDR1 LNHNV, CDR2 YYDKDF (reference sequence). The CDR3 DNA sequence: TGTGCCACCAGCAAAACAGGGGCCCCTGAAGCTTTCTTT. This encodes CATSKTGAPEAFF.

The CDR3 reads CASRPTWASSYEQYF. In DNA, the CDR3 is TGTGCCAGCAGACCGACATGGGCGAGCTCCTACGAGCAGTACTTC. V and J are TRBV27 and TRBJ2-7; D is unclear. Germline CDR1 reads MNHEY; CDR2 reads SMNVEV (reference sequence). CDR3 length: 15 residues. V was trimmed by 6 bases and J by 0 bases, leaving 15 bases between them.

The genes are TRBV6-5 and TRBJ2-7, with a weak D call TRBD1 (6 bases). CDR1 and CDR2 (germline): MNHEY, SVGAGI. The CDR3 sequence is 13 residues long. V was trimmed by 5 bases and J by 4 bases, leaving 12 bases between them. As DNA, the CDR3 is TGTGCCAGCAGTCCCGGGACATTTTACGAGCAGTACGTC. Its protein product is CASSPGTFYEQYV.

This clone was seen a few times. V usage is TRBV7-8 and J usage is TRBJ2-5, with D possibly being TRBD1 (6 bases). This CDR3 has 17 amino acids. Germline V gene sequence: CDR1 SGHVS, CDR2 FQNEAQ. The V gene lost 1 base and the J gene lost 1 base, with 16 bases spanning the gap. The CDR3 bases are TGTGCCAGCAGCTTAGAGCCGGGACACAGACCCCAAGAGACCCAGTACTTC. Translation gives CASSLEPGHRPQETQYF.

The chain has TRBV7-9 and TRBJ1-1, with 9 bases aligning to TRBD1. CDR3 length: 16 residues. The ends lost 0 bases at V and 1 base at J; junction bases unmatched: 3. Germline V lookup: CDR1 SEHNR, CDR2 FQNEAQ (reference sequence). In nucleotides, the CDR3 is TGTGCCAGCAGCTTAGCGAGGACAGGGGCGAACACTGAAGCTTTCTTT. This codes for CASSLARTGANTEAFF.

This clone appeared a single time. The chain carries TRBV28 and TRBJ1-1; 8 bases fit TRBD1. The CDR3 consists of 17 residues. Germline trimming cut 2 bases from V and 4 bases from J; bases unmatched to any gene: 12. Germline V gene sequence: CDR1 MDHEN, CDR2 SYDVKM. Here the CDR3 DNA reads TGTGCCAGCAGTTTAAGGGCCCCAGGGGGCTGGAGCACTGAAGCTTTCTTT. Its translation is CASSLRAPGGWSTEAFF.

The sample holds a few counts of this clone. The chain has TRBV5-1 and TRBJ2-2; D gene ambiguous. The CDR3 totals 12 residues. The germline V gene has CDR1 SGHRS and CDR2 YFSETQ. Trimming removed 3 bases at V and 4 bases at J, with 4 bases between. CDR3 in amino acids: CASSYGTGELFF. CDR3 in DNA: TGCGCCAGCAGCTACGGCACCGGGGAGCTGTTTTTT.

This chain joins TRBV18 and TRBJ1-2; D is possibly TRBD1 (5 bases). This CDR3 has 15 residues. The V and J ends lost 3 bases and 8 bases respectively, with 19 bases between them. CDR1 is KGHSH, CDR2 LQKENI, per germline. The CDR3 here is CASSPTTDIRGGYTF. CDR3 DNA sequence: TGTGCCAGCTCACCCACCACGGACATTCGTGGCGGCTACACCTTC.

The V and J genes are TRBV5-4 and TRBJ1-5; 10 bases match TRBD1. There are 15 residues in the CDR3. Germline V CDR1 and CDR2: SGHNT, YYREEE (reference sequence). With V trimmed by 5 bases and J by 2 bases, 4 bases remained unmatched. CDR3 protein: CASSQGTGGNQPQHF. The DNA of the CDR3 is TGTGCCAGCAGTCAGGGGACAGGGGGCAATCAGCCCCAGCATTTT.

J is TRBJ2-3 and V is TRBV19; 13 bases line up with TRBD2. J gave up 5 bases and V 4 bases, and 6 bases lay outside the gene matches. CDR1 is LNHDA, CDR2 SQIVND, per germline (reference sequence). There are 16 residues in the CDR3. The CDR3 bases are TGTGCCAGTAGTACTGGACTAGCGGGGGCTCTAGATACGCAGTATTTT. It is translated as CASSTGLAGALDTQYF.